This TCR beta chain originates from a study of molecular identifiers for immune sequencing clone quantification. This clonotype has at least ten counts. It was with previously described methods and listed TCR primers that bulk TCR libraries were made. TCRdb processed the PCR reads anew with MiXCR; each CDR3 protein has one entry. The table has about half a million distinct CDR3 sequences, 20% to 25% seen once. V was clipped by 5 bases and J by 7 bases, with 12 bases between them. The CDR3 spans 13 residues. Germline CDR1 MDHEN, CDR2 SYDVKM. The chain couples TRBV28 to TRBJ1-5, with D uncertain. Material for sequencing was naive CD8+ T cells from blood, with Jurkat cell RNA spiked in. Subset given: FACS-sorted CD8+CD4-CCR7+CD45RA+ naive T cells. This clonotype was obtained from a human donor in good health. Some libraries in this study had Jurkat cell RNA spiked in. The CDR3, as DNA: TGTGCCAGCAGTCCCCCAGTCGGGCAGCCCCAGCATTTT. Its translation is CASSPPVGQPQHF.